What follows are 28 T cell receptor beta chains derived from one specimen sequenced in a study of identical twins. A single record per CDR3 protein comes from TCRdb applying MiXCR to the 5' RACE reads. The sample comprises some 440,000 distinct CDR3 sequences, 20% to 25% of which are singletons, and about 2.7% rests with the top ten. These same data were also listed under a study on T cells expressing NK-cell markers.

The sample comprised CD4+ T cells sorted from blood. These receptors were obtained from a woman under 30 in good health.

This CDR3 is CSARAGTSTYEQYF. CDR3 DNA: TGCAGTGCTAGAGCCGGGACTAGCACCTACGAGCAGTACTTC. This chain links TRBV20-1 with TRBJ2-7; 9 nucleotides match TRBD2. CDR1 and CDR2 from the germline V gene are DFQATT and SNEGSKA (reference sequence). J lost 2 bases, V lost 1 base, and 3 bases had no gene match. This CDR3 spans 14 amino acids.

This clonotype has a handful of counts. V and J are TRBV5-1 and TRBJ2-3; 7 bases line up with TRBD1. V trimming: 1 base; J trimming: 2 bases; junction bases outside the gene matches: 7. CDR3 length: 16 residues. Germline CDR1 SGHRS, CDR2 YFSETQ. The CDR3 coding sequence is TGCGCCAGCAGCTTGCCACAGGGGTTTACCACAGATACGCAGTATTTT. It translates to CASSLPQGFTTDTQYF.

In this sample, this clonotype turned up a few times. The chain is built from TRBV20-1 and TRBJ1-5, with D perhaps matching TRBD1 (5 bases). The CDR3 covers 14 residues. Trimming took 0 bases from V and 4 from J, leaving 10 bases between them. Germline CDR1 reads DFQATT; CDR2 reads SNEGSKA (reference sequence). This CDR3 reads CSARDGAGNQPQHF. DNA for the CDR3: TGCAGTGCTAGAGATGGGGCAGGGAATCAGCCCCAGCATTTT.

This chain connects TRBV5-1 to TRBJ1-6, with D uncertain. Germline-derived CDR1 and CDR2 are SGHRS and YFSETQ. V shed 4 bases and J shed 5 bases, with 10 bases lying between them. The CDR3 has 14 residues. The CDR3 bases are TGCGCCAGCAGCCCGGGGAGAAATAATTCACCCCTCCACTTT. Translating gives CASSPGRNNSPLHF.

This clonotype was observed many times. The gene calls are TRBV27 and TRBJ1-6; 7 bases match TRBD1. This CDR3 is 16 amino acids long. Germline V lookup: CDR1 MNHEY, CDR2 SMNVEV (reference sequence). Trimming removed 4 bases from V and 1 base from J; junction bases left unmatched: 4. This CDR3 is CASSYEGASYNSPLHF. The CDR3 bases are TGTGCCAGCAGTTATGAGGGGGCTTCCTATAATTCACCCCTCCACTTT.

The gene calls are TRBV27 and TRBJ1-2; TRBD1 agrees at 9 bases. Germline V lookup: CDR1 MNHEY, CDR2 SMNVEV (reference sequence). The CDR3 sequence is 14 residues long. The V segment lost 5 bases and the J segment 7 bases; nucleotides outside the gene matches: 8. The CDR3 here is CASSHWDRESGYTF. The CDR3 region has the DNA TGTGCCAGCAGTCATTGGGACAGGGAGAGTGGCTACACCTTC.

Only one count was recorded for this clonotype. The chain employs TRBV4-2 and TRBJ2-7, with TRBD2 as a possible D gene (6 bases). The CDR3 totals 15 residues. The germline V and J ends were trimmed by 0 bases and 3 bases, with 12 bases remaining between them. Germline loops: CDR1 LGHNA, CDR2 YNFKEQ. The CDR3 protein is CASSQEGLTGYEQYF. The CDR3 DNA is TGTGCCAGCAGCCAAGAGGGACTTACAGGCTACGAGCAGTACTTC.

The CDR3 DNA reads TGTGCCAGCAGTTTCGCTAGCGGGGGGACCTACGAGCAGTACTTC. This sequence encodes CASSFASGGTYEQYF. The V and J genes are TRBV12-3 or TRBV12-4 and TRBJ2-7; 11 bases fit TRBD2. This CDR3 is 15 amino acids long. J was trimmed by 2 bases and V by 3 bases; bases with no gene match: 3.

Here the CDR3 reads CASSLLAAQETQYF. The DNA of the CDR3 is TGTGCCAGCAGCTTGCTAGCGGCCCAAGAGACCCAGTACTTC. V gene TRBV7-9 combines with J gene TRBJ2-5; the match to TRBD2 covers 7 bases. There are 14 residues in the CDR3. Looked up from germline, CDR1 is SEHNR and CDR2 is FQNEAQ (reference sequence). The V gene end was trimmed by 3 bases and the J gene end by 1 base; junction bases not matched to a gene: 2.

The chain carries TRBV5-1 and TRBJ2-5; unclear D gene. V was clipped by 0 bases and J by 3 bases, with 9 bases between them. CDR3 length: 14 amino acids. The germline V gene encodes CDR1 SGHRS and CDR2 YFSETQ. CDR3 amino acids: CASSLDGGKETQYF. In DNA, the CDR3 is TGCGCCAGCAGCTTGGACGGCGGAAAAGAGACCCAGTACTTC.

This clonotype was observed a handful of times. CDR3 sequence (DNA): TGCGCCAGCAGTCAACCGGGACTAAGGACCAATGAGCAGTTCTTC. This gives the protein CASSQPGLRTNEQFF. The chain recombines TRBV5-1 with TRBJ2-1; 7 bases fit TRBD2. The V gene's germline CDR1 is SGHRS and CDR2 YFSETQ. V dropped 5 bases and J dropped 6; count of bases not matched to a gene: 11. The CDR3 spans 15 residues.

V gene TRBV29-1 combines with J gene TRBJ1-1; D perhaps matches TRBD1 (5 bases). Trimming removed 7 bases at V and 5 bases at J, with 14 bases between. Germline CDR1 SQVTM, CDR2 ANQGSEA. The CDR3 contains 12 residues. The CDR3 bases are TGCAGCGCAGAACGGGGGGGGACTGAAGCTTTCTTT. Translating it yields CSAERGGTEAFF. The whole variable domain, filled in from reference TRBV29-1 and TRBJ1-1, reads SAVISQKPSRDICQRGTSLTIQCQVDSQVTMMFWYRQQPGQSLTLIATANQGSEATYESGFVIDKFPISRPNLTFSTLTVSNMSPEDSSIYLCSAERGGTEAFFGQGTRLTVV.

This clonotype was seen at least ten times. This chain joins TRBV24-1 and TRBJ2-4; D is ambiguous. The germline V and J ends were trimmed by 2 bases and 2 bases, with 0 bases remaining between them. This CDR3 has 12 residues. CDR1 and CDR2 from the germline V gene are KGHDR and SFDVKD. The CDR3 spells CATSDSKNIQYF. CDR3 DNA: TGTGCCACCAGTGATTCCAAAAACATTCAGTACTTC.

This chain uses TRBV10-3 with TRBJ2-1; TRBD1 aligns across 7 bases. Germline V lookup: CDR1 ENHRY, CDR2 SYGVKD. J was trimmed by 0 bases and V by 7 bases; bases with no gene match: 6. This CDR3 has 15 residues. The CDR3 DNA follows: TGTGCCATCACGGAACGGGACAGCTCCTACAATGAGCAGTTCTTC. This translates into CAITERDSSYNEQFF.

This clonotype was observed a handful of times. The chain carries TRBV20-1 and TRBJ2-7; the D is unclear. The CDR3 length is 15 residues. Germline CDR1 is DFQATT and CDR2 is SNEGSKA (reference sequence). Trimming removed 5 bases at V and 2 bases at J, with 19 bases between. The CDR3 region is CSASPLDLRTYEQYF. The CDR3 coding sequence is TGCAGTGCTTCCCCCCTGGACCTGCGGACCTACGAGCAGTACTTC.

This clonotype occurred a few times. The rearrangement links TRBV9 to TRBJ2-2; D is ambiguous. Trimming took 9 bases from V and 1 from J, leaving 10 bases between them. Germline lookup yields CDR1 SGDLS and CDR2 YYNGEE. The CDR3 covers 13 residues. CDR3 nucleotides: TGTGCCACCCGTACGGAGAACACCGGGGAGCTGTTTTTT. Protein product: CATRTENTGELFF.

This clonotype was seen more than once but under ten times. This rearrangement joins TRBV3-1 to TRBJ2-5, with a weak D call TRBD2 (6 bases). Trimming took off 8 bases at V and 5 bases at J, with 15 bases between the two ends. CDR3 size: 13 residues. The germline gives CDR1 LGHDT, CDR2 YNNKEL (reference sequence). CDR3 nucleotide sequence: TGTGCCAGCTTTACTAGCTTTGAGGAGACCCAGTACTTC. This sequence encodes CASFTSFEETQYF.

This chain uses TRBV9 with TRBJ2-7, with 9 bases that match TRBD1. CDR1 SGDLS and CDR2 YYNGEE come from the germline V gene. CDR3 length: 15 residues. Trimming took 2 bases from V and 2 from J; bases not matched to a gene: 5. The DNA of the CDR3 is TGTGCCAGCAGCGTCTCCGGGACAGGGACCTACGAGCAGTACTTC. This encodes CASSVSGTGTYEQYF.

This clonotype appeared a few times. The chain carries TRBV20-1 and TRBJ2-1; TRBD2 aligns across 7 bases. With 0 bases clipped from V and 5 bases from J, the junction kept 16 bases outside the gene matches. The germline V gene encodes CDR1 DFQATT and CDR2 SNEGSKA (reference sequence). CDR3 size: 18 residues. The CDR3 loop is CSARDWAPLREIHNEQFF. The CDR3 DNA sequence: TGCAGTGCTAGAGATTGGGCCCCCTTGCGGGAGATCCACAATGAGCAGTTCTTC.

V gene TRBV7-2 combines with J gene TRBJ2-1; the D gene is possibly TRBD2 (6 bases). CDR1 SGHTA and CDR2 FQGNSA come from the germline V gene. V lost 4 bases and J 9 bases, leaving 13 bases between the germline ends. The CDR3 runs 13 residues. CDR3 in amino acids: CASSSERVSEQFF. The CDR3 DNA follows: TGTGCCAGCAGCTCAGAGCGGGTTAGTGAGCAGTTCTTC.

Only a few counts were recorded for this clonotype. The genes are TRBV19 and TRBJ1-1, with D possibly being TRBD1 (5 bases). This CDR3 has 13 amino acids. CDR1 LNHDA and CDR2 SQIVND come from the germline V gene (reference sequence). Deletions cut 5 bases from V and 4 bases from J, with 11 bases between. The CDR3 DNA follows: TGTGCCAGTAGTGTGCCCAGGGTCACTGAAGCTTTCTTT. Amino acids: CASSVPRVTEAFF.

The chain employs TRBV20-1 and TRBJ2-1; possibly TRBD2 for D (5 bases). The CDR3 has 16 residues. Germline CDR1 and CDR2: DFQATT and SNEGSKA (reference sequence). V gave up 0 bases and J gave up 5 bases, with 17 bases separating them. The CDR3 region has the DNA TGCAGTGCTAGAGATCTAAGAGGGCCGGAAAACAATGAGCAGTTCTTC. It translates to CSARDLRGPENNEQFF.

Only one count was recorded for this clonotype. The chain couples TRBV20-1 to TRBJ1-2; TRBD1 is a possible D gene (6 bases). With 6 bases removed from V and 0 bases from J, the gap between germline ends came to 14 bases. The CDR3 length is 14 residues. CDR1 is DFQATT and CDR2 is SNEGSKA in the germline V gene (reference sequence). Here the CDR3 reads CSATLGGSNYGYTF. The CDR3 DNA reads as TGCAGTGCGACCCTAGGGGGTTCTAACTATGGCTACACCTTC.

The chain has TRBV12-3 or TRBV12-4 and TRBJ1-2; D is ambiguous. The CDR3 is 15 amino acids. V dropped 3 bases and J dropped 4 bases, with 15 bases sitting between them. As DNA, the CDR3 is TGTGCCAGCAGTTTTTTAACCGACCCCACCTATGGCTACACCTTC. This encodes CASSFLTDPTYGYTF.

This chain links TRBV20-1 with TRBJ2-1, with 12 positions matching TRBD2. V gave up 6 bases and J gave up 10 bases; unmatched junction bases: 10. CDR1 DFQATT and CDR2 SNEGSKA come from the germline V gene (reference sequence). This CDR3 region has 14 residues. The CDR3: CSAAGTSGLKEQFF. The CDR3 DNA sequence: TGCAGTGCCGCCGGGACTAGCGGGTTGAAAGAGCAGTTCTTC.

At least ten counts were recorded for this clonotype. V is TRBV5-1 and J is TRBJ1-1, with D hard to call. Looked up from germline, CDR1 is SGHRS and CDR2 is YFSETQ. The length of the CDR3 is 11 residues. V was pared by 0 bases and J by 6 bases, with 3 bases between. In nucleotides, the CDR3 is TGCGCCAGCAGCTTGGGGCCTGAAGCTTTCTTT. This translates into CASSLGPEAFF. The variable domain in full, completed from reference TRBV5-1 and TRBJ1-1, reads KAGVTQTPRYLIKTRGQQVTLSCSPISGHRSVSWYQQTPGQGLQFLFEYFSETQRNKGNFPGRFSGRQFSNSRSEMNVSTLELGDSALYLCASSLGPEAFFGQGTRLTVV.

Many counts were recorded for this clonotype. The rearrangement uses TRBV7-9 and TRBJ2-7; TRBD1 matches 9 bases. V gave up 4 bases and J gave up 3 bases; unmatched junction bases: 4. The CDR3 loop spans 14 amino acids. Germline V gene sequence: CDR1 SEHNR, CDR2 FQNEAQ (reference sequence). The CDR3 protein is CASSSGTGYYEQYF. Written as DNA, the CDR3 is TGTGCCAGCAGCTCCGGGACAGGGTACTACGAGCAGTACTTC.

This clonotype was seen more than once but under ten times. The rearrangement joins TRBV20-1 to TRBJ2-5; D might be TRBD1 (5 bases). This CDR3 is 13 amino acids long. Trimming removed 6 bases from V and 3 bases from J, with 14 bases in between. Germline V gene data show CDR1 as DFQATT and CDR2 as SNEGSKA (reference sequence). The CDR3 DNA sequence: TGCAGTGCCGCGACAGTGACCAAAGAGACCCAGTACTTC. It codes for CSAATVTKETQYF.